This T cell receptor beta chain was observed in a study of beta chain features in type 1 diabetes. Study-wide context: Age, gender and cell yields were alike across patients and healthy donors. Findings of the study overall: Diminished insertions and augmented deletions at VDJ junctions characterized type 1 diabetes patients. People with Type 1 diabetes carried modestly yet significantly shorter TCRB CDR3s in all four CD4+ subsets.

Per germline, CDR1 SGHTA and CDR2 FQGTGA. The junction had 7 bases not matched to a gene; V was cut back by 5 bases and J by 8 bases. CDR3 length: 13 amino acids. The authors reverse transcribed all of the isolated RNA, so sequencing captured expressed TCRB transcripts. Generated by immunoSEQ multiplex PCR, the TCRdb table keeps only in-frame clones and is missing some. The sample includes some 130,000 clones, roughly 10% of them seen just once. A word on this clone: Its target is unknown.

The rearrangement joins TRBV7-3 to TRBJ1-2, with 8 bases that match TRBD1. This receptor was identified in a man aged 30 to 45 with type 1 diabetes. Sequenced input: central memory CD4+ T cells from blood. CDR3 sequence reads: CASSRGQDGGYTF. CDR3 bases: TGTGCCAGCAGCCGGGGACAGGACGGAGGCTACACCTTC.